A selection of T cell receptor beta chains follows, all from one sample in a study of blood T cell repertoires in COVID-19. The protocol was immunoSEQ multiplex PCR, while the TCRdb copy is restricted to in-frame clones and leaves out a portion. Altogether under 120,000 clones are present, around 83% being singletons, with the ten largest covering 2% to 2.5%. Sequencing was done on a sample of peripheral blood. Receptor source: a human donor in a cohort sampled during active COVID-19. CDR3s include the opening cysteine and the closing phenylalanine or tryptophan. D genes are given only for firm matches. A row's size may be missing; if present it is once, few, many or a size class.

clone_size: NA
j_call: TRBJ2-7
d_call: NA
cdr3_length: 13
v_call: TRBV6-2/TRBV6-3
cdr3_aa: CASSSGYSYEQYF
cdr3_nt: TGTGCCAGCAGTTCCGGGTATTCCTACGAGCAGTACTTC

clone_size: NA
j_call: TRBJ2-3
d_call: NA
cdr3_length: 16
v_call: TRBV15
cdr3_aa: CATSRSYRKNKGTQYF
cdr3_nt: TGTGCCACCAGCAGATCTTACAGGAAGAATAAGGGTACGCAGTATTTT

clone_size: NA
j_call: TRBJ1-1
d_call: TRBD1
cdr3_length: 15
v_call: TRBV29-1
cdr3_aa: CSVVGTGAGSTEAFF
cdr3_nt: TGCAGCGTTGTCGGGACAGGGGCGGGGAGCACTGAAGCTTTCTTT

clone_size: NA
j_call: TRBJ1-5
d_call: NA
cdr3_length: 14
v_call: TRBV2
cdr3_aa: CASSVGGGSQPQHF
cdr3_nt: TGTGCCAGCAGTGTAGGGGGGGGAAGTCAGCCCCAGCATTTT

clone_size: NA
j_call: TRBJ2-7
d_call: TRBD1
cdr3_length: 14
v_call: TRBV28
cdr3_aa: CASWTGTGAYEQYF
cdr3_nt: TGTGCCAGTTGGACCGGGACAGGGGCCTACGAGCAGTACTTC

clone_size: NA
j_call: TRBJ2-7
d_call: TRBD2
cdr3_length: 13
v_call: TRBV29-1
cdr3_aa: CSVVRGGDYEQYF
cdr3_nt: TGCAGCGTTGTTCGGGGAGGGGACTACGAGCAGTACTTC

clone_size: NA
j_call: TRBJ1-1
d_call: NA
cdr3_length: 12
v_call: TRBV6-5
cdr3_aa: CASTRSGTEAFF
cdr3_nt: TGTGCCAGCACCAGGAGCGGTACTGAAGCTTTCTTT

clone_size: NA
j_call: TRBJ2-7
d_call: NA
cdr3_length: 12
v_call: TRBV3-1/TRBV3-2
cdr3_aa: CASSQGGVEQYF
cdr3_nt: TGTGCCAGCAGCCAAGGGGGCGTCGAGCAGTACTTC

clone_size: NA
j_call: TRBJ1-1
d_call: NA
cdr3_length: 14
v_call: TRBV5-1
cdr3_aa: CASSLGSESPGAFF
cdr3_nt: TGCGCCAGCAGTCTTGGCAGTGAGTCCCCGGGAGCTTTCTTT

clone_size: NA
j_call: TRBJ2-7
d_call: NA
cdr3_length: 14
v_call: TRBV5-4
cdr3_aa: CASSSHEQGWEQYF
cdr3_nt: TGTGCCAGCAGCTCCCACGAACAGGGCTGGGAGCAGTACTTC

clone_size: NA
j_call: TRBJ1-2
d_call: TRBD1
cdr3_length: 14
v_call: TRBV23-1
cdr3_aa: CASTHRGPLDGYTF
cdr3_nt: TGCGCCAGCACCCACAGGGGGCCGTTAGATGGCTACACCTTC

clone_size: few
j_call: TRBJ2-2
d_call: TRBD1
cdr3_length: 16
v_call: TRBV5-1
cdr3_aa: CASRPPGQGNTGELFF
cdr3_nt: TGCGCCAGCAGACCCCCGGGACAGGGGAACACCGGGGAGCTGTTTTTT

clone_size: NA
j_call: TRBJ1-6
d_call: TRBD1
cdr3_length: 16
v_call: TRBV4-3
cdr3_aa: CASSQVSQGGNSPLHF
cdr3_nt: TGCGCCAGCAGCCAAGTATCACAGGGGGGTAATTCACCCCTCCACTTT

clone_size: once
j_call: TRBJ2-1
d_call: TRBD2
cdr3_length: 16
v_call: TRBV5-1
cdr3_aa: CASSSHGTSGGDEQFF
cdr3_nt: TGCGCCAGCAGCTCCCACGGGACTAGCGGGGGGGATGAGCAGTTCTTC

clone_size: NA
j_call: TRBJ2-3
d_call: TRBD2
cdr3_length: 14
v_call: TRBV5-1
cdr3_aa: CASSLSGDADTQYF
cdr3_nt: TGCGCCAGCAGCTTAAGCGGGGACGCAGATACGCAGTATTTT

clone_size: NA
j_call: TRBJ2-7
d_call: TRBD1
cdr3_length: 15
v_call: TRBV6-1
cdr3_aa: CASSEAGTASYEQYF
cdr3_nt: TGTGCCAGCAGTGAAGCGGGGACAGCCTCCTACGAGCAGTACTTC

clone_size: NA
j_call: TRBJ2-5
d_call: NA
cdr3_length: 15
v_call: TRBV21-1
cdr3_aa: CASSKGTGGGETQYF
cdr3_nt: TGTGCCAGCAGCAAAGGGACAGGGGGCGGGGAGACCCAGTACTTC

clone_size: few
j_call: TRBJ2-2
d_call: NA
cdr3_length: 15
v_call: TRBV19
cdr3_aa: CASMAGPLNTGELFF
cdr3_nt: TGTGCCAGTATGGCAGGGCCTCTGAACACCGGGGAGCTGTTTTTT

clone_size: NA
j_call: TRBJ2-7
d_call: NA
cdr3_length: 16
v_call: TRBV5-1
cdr3_aa: CASSLVADLALYEQYF
cdr3_nt: TGCGCCAGCAGCTTGGTGGCGGATTTGGCCCTCTACGAGCAGTACTTC

clone_size: NA
j_call: TRBJ1-6
d_call: NA
cdr3_length: 15
v_call: TRBV2
cdr3_aa: CASSVSNSEGSPLHF
cdr3_nt: TGTGCCAGCAGTGTATCGAACTCGGAGGGATCACCCCTCCACTTT

clone_size: NA
j_call: TRBJ1-4
d_call: TRBD1
cdr3_length: 14
v_call: TRBV11-2
cdr3_aa: CASSLTGKDEKLFF
cdr3_nt: TGTGCCAGCAGCTTGACAGGGAAAGATGAAAAACTGTTTTTT

clone_size: NA
j_call: TRBJ2-7
d_call: TRBD1
cdr3_length: 14
v_call: TRBV9
cdr3_aa: CASSVADRAYEQYF
cdr3_nt: TGTGCCAGCAGCGTAGCGGACAGGGCCTACGAGCAGTACTTC